This TCR beta chain came from a study of blood T cell repertoires in COVID-19. In the study overall: COVID-19 samples collected from the United States, Italy and Spain covered acute and convalescent phases. T cells, B-cell-depleted T cells, or PBMCs supplied cDNA or gDNA.

Cohorts were assigned according to the clinical history that participants reported. Methods used by the authors: Reference gene primer amplification yielded estimated nucleated cell counts. Using immunoSEQ multiplex PCR, the repertoire was profiled, and TCRdb retains in-frame clones only, with some absent. Clonal size and the V and J genes are those of that table, whereas D and trimming came from the DNA. This table has about 200,000 clones, roughly nine tenths appearing once. The sequence came from a woman aged 25-40 years who had recovered from COVID-19. Sequences were obtained from PBMCs or T cells enriched from blood (not recorded which).

This chain's CDR3 is CASSAQGEHEQYF. In nucleotides, the CDR3 is TGTGCCAGTAGTGCACAGGGGGAGCACGAGCAGTACTTC. The chain uses TRBV19 and TRBJ2-7; 8 bases fit TRBD1. The J segment lost 5 bases and the V segment lost 5 bases, leaving 5 bases of the junction unmatched. CDR1 and CDR2 (germline): LNHDA, SQIVND (reference sequence). This CDR3 has 13 residues.